This record concerns one T cell receptor (beta chain) sequence. The target antigen is unknown. At baseline, cycle 4 day 1, and cycle 7 day 1, blood was sampled. The entry originates in a study of OX40 agonist ivuxolimab in advanced cancers. Study-level results: The authors also found low normalized T-cell clonal expansion in some nonresponders. The investigators did not determine what antigen specificity the expanded peripheral T cells had. Clones of CD4+ and CD8+ blood T cells grew by week 6 at doses of 0.1 to 3.0 mg/kg.

Method: immunoSEQ multiplex PCR; TCRdb's copy keeps in-frame clones and lacks some. The sample has roughly 80,000 clones; roughly 80% are singletons. This clonotype originated in an adult with an advanced solid tumor such as melanoma, head and neck, liver or kidney cancer. The source was CD4+ or CD8+ T cells sorted from blood, collected in a trial of the OX40 agonist ivuxolimab.

For the CDR3, the DNA is TGTGCCAGCAGTTCGCCGGGACAGGGTCTCCCCGAGCAGTACTTC. Protein product: CASSSPGQGLPEQYF. J is TRBJ2-7 and V is TRBV6-1; 9 bases match TRBD1. The CDR3 runs 15 residues. Germline trimming cut 5 bases from V and 6 bases from J; bases unmatched to any gene: 11. Germline CDR1 MNHNS, CDR2 SASEGT.